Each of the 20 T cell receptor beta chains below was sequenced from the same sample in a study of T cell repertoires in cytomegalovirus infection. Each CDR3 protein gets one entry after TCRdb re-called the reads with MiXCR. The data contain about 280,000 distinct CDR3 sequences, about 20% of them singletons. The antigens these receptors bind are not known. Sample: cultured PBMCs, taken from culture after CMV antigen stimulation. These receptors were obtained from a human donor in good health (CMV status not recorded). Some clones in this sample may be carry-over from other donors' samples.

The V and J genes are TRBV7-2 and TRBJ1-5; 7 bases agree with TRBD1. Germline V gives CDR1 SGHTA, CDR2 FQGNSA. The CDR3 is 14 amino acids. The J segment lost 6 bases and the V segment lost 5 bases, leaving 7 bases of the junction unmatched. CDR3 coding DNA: TGTGCCAGCAGCCCGGGGGCAGGGGGTCAGCCCCAGCATTTT. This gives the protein CASSPGAGGQPQHF.

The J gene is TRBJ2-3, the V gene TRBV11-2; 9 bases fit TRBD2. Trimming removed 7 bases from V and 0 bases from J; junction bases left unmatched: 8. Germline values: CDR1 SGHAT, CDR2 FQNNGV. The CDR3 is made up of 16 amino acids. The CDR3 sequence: CASNPLAGPSTDTQYF. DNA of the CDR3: TGTGCCAGCAACCCTCTAGCGGGACCCAGCACAGATACGCAGTATTTT.

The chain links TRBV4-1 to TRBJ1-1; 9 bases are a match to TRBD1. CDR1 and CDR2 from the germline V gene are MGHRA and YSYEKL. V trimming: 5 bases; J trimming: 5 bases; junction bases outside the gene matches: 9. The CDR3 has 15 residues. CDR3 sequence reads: CASSFRTGVGTEAFF. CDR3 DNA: TGCGCCAGCAGCTTCCGGACAGGGGTGGGAACTGAAGCTTTCTTT.

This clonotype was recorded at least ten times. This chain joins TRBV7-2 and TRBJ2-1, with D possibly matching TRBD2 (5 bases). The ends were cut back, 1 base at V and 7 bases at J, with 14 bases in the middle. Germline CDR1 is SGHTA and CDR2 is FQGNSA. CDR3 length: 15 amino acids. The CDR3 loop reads CASSLENGLENEQFF. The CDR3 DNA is TGTGCCAGCAGCTTAGAGAACGGACTGGAAAATGAGCAGTTCTTC.

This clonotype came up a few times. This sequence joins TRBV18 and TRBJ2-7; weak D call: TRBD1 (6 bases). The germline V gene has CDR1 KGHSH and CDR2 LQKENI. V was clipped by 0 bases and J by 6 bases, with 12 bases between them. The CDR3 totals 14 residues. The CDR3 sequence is CASSPPEQGSEQYV. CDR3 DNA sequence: TGTGCCAGCTCACCACCGGAACAGGGCAGCGAGCAGTACGTC.

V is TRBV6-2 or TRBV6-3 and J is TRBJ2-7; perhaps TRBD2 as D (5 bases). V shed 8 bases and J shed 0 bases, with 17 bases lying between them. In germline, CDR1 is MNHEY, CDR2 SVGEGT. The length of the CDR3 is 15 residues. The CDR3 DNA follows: TGTGCCAGCCGACTTCTAGCTACTAGCTCCTACGAGCAGTACTTC. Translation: CASRLLATSSYEQYF.

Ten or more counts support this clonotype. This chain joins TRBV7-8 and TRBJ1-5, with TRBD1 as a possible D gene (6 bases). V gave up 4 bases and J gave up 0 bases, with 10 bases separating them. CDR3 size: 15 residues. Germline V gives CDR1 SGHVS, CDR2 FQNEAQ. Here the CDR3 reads CASSWTENSNQPQHF. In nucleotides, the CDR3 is TGTGCCAGCAGCTGGACAGAAAATAGCAATCAGCCCCAGCATTTT.

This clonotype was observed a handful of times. Here the CDR3 DNA reads TGTGCCAGCACCCCGCGGGGGGCTGGAGCCAAAAACATTCAGTACTTC. It codes for CASTPRGAGAKNIQYF. The V call is TRBV12-3 or TRBV12-4, the J call TRBJ2-4; 8 nucleotides line up with TRBD2. CDR3 length: 16 amino acids. J lost 0 bases, V lost 7 bases, and 8 bases had no gene match.

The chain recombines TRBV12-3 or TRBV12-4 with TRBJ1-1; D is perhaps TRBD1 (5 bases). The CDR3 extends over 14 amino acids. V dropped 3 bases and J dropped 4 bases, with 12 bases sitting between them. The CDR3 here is CASSFKGQGTEAFF. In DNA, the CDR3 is TGTGCCAGCAGTTTTAAGGGGCAAGGCACTGAAGCTTTCTTT.

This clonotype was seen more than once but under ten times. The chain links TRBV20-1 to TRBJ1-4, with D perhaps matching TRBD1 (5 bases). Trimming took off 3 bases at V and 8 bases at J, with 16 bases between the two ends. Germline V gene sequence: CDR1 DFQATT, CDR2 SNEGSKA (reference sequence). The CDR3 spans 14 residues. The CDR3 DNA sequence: TGCAGTGCTAGGGGACCGGAAGGGACGGAAAAACTGTTTTTT. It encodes CSARGPEGTEKLFF.

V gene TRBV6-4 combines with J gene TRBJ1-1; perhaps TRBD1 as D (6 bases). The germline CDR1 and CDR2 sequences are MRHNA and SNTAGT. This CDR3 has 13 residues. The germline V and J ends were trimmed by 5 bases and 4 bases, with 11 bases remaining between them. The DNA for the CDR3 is TGTGCCAGCAGTTCGACAGGTATCACTGAAGCTTTCTTT. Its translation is CASSSTGITEAFF.

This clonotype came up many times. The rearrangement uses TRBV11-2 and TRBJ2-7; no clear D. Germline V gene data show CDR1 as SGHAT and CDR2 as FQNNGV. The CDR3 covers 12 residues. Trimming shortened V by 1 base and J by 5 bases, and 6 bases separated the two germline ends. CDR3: CASSLAAHEQYV. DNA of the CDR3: TGTGCCAGCAGCTTAGCTGCCCACGAGCAGTACGTC.

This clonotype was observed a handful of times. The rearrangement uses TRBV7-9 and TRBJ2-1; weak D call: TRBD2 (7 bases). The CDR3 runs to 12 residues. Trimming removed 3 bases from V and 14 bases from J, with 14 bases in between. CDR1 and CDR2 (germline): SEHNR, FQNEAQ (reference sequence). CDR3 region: CASSLALGGEFF. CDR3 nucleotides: TGTGCCAGCAGCTTGGCTCTAGGGGGGGAGTTCTTC.

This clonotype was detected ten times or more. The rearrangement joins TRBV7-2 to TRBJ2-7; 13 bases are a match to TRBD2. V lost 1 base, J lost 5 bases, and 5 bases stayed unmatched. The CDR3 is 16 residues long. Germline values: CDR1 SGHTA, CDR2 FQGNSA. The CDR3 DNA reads TGTGCCAGCAGCTTAGGGGGACTAGCGGGACGAGACGAGCAGTACTTC. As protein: CASSLGGLAGRDEQYF. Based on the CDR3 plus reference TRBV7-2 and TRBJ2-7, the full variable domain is GAGVSQSPSNKVTEKGKDVELRCDPISGHTALYWYRQSLGQGLEFLIYFQGNSAPDKSGLPSDRFSAERTGGSVSTLTIQRTQQEDSAVYLCASSLGGLAGRDEQYFGPGTRLTVT.

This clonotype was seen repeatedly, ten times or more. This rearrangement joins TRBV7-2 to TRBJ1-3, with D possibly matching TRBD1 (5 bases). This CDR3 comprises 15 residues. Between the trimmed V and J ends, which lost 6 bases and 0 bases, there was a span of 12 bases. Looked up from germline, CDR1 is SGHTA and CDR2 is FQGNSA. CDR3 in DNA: TGTGCCAGCAGTCTACAGGTGATCTCTGGAAACACCATATATTTT. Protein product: CASSLQVISGNTIYF.

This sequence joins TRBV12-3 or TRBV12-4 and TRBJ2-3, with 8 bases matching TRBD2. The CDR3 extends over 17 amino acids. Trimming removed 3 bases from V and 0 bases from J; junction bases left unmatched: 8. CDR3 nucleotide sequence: TGTGCCAGCAGTTTGACTCTACTAGCGGACAGCACAGATACGCAGTATTTT. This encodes CASSLTLLADSTDTQYF.

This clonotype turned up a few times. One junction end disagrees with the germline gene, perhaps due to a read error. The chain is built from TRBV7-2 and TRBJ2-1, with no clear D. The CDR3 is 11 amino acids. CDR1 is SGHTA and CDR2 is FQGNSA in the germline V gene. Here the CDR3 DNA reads TGTGCCAGCAGCTCCGATCCGCTAACCGTCTTC. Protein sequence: CASSSDPLTVF.

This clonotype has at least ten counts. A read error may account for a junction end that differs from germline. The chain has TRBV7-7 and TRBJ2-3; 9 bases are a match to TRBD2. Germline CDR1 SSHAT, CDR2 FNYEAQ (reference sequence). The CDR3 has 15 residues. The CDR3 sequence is CASSLLAGRVDTQYF. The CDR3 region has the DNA TGTGCTAGCAGCCTCCTAGCGGGAAGGGTAGATACGCAGTATTTT.

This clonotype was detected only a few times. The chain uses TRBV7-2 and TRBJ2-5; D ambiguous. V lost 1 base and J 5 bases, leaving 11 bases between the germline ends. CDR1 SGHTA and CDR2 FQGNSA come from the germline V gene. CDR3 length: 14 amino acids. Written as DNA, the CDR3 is TGTGCCAGCAGCTTAGTGGTAGGGTGGGAGACCCAGTACTTC. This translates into CASSLVVGWETQYF.

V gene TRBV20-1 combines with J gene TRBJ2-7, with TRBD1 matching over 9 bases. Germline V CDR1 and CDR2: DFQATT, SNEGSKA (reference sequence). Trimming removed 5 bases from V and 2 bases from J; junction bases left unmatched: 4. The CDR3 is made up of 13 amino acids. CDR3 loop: CSAYRQGAYEQYF. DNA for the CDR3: TGCAGTGCTTATCGACAGGGGGCCTACGAGCAGTACTTC.